The next 14 T cell receptor beta chains were all read from a single sample in a study of memory CD8 T cells in hepatitis C reinfection. Here immunoSEQ multiplex PCR was the method, and the copy in TCRdb shows in-frame clones only, minus some. Of approximately 49,000 clones in the sample, approximately 92% are singletons; the top ten hold 0.72%. Time point defined: late/post reinfection, 12 to 24 weeks after detection. The sorted cells went straight to TCR sequencing with no prior in vitro expansion. Sequencing was performed on naive CD8+ T cells sorted from blood. All receptors come from a man between 18 and 29 years old with hepatitis C virus infection.

The chain carries TRBV5-4 and TRBJ1-2; a possible D gene is TRBD1 (5 bases). CDR1 is SGHNT, CDR2 YYREEE, per germline (reference sequence). Trimming cost V 2 bases and J 5 bases, with 10 bases left between them. This CDR3 comprises 13 residues. The CDR3 coding sequence is TGTGCCAGCAGCTTAGACAGTTCTTATGGCTACACCTTC. It yields the protein CASSLDSSYGYTF.

V is TRBV11-2 and J is TRBJ2-3; 9 bases align to TRBD2. The trim removed 2 bases at V and 0 bases at J, leaving 6 bases unmatched. The CDR3 is 17 residues long. Germline CDR1 and CDR2: SGHAT and FQNNGV. This CDR3 reads CASSLHRLAESTDTQYF. In nucleotides, the CDR3 is TGTGCCAGCAGCTTACATCGACTAGCGGAGAGCACAGATACGCAGTATTTT.

This clone was seen once. The identical CDR3 is also encoded by other nucleotide sequences in the sample. The V gene is TRBV19, the J gene TRBJ2-1; no clear D gene. Germline V gene sequence: CDR1 LNHDA, CDR2 SQIVND (reference sequence). V was cut by 0 bases and J by 4 bases, with 4 bases left in between. The CDR3 consists of 13 residues. The CDR3 DNA is TGTGCCAGTAGTATAGACAGTTACAATGAGCAGTTCTTC. Protein product: CASSIDSYNEQFF.

The J gene is TRBJ1-2, the V gene TRBV10-2; D is uncertain. The germline V gene encodes CDR1 WSHSY and CDR2 SAAADI. CDR3 length equals 14 residues. V lost 2 bases, J lost 1 base, and 8 bases lay in between. The chain's CDR3 is CASSEGTSNYGYTF. The CDR3 DNA follows: TGCGCCAGCAGTGAGGGTACAAGTAACTATGGCTACACCTTC.

The V and J genes are TRBV6-5 and TRBJ2-1; D possibly corresponds to TRBD2 (5 bases). V gave up 8 bases and J gave up 5 bases, with 19 bases separating them. CDR1 is MNHEY and CDR2 is SVGAGI in the germline V gene. CDR3 length: 15 amino acids. The CDR3 coding sequence is TGTGCCAGCTCCTCGAGGAGAGGGTACGACAATGAGCAGTTCTTC. Amino acids: CASSSRRGYDNEQFF.

The chain recombines TRBV6-5 with TRBJ2-3; D remains ambiguous. This CDR3 has 14 amino acids. Trimming took off 5 bases at V and 3 bases at J, with 12 bases between the two ends. The germline CDR1 and CDR2 sequences are MNHEY and SVGAGI. CDR3 sequence (DNA): TGTGCCAGCAGTCCTAATGTCGTTACAGATACGCAGTATTTT. Translated, it gives CASSPNVVTDTQYF.

The chain links TRBV28 to TRBJ2-5; 7 bases fit TRBD2. The better agreement between TRBJ2-7 and the DNA end casts doubt on the J call. The CDR3 runs to 15 residues. Looked up from germline, CDR1 is MDHEN and CDR2 is SYDVKM. For the CDR3, the DNA is TGTGCCAGCAGTTTCCGGGGGGTCCGAGGGGACGAGCAGTACTTC. Amino acid sequence: CASSFRGVRGDEQYF.

This clone has a handful of counts. The chain couples TRBV6-1 to TRBJ2-1; TRBD2 agrees at 9 bases. CDR1 and CDR2 from the germline V gene are MNHNS and SASEGT. V lost 8 bases to trimming and J lost 0 bases; unmatched junction nucleotides: 5. CDR3 size: 15 residues. CDR3 protein: CASDLAGNSYNEQFF. The CDR3 DNA follows: TGTGCCAGCGATCTAGCGGGGAACTCCTACAATGAGCAGTTCTTC.

This chain connects TRBV4-3 to TRBJ2-3, with D tentatively TRBD2 (7 bases). Germline assignment: CDR1 LGHNA and CDR2 YSLEER. The ends were cut back, 4 bases at V and 5 bases at J, with 19 bases in the middle. The CDR3 sequence is 16 residues long. CDR3 nucleotide sequence: TGCGCCAGCAGCCCCTCTACGGGGGGAGGGGGAGATACGCAGTATTTT. This encodes CASSPSTGGGGDTQYF.

This clone was seen just once. The genes are TRBV7-9 and TRBJ2-5, with 10 bases fitting TRBD2. Germline loops: CDR1 SEHNR, CDR2 FQNEAQ (reference sequence). V trimming: 11 bases; J trimming: 5 bases; junction bases outside the gene matches: 11. This CDR3 region has 14 residues. The CDR3 region is CAPPGAGGRETQYF. The CDR3 nucleotides are TGTGCCCCCCCGGGAGCGGGGGGGCGTGAGACCCAGTACTTC.

This clone was seen once. The chain recombines TRBV4-1 with TRBJ2-7; 7 nucleotides line up with TRBD1. J lost 5 bases, V lost 1 base, and 5 bases had no gene match. Germline CDR1 reads MGHRA; CDR2 reads YSYEKL. This CDR3 has 14 residues. Written as DNA, the CDR3 is TGCGCCAGCAGCCAAGCACAGGGGAAGGACGAGCAGTACTTC. Amino acid sequence: CASSQAQGKDEQYF.

The sample holds one count of this clone. This chain joins TRBV7-8 and TRBJ2-5, with D possibly being TRBD2 (5 bases). V lost 6 bases and J 3 bases, leaving 17 bases between the germline ends. Germline CDR1 is SGHVS and CDR2 is FQNEAQ. The CDR3 loop spans 15 amino acids. CDR3 sequence (DNA): TGTGCCAGCAGACGGGAAGGGTGGGCGAAAGAGACCCAGTACTTC. This gives the protein CASRREGWAKETQYF.

This sequence joins TRBV4-1 and TRBJ1-2; TRBD1 agrees at 7 bases. The CDR3 consists of 16 residues. The V gene end was trimmed by 0 bases and the J gene end by 6 bases; junction bases not matched to a gene: 10. Germline-derived CDR1 and CDR2 are MGHRA and YSYEKL. The CDR3 DNA is TGCGCCAGCAGCCAAGATCCAACAGGGGAGTGGAATGGCTACACCTTC. This sequence encodes CASSQDPTGEWNGYTF.

The J gene is TRBJ1-5, the V gene TRBV5-1, with TRBD1 as a possible D gene (5 bases). Deletions cut 5 bases from V and 0 bases from J, with 18 bases between. Germline V gives CDR1 SGHRS, CDR2 YFSETQ. This CDR3 is 17 amino acids long. The CDR3 loop reads CASSHPRRAPSNQPQHF. The DNA for the CDR3 is TGCGCCAGCAGTCACCCCCGCAGGGCGCCTAGCAATCAGCCCCAGCATTTT.